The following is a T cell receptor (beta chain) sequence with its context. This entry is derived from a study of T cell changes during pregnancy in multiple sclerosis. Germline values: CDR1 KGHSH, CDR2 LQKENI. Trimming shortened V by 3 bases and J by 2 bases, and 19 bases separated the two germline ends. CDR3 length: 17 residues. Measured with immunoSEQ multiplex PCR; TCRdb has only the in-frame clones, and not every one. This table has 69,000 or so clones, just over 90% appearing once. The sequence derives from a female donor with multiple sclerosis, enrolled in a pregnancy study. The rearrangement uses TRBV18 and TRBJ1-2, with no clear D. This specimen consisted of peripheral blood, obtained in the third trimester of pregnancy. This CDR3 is CASSPSGSEKTNYGYTF. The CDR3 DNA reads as TGTGCCAGCTCACCGTCGGGGTCGGAAAAGACAAACTATGGCTACACCTTC.